A single sample gave rise to the 10 T cell receptor beta chains below, sequenced in a study of Ad26.COV2.S vaccination and SARS-CoV-2 variants (dated by TCRdb to 2020 to 2023). The treatment or condition label, read with the paper, signifies: roughly 20 received Ad26.COV2.S at low or high dose, single or two shots; roughly five received placebo; per-sample allocation not given. For vaccine and placebo recipients, repertoires were sequenced using samples collected on day 63 after the first injection. The library was produced with the immunoSEQ multiplex PCR assay. TCRdb mirrors the immuneACCESS table, restricted to in-frame sequences. Some clones are absent from its copies; in checked studies, under half trace to an unresolved V gene, and the reason for the others is unknown. For this sample the table gives about 430,000 clones, of which approximately 92% were detected only once. Of the sample, 12% falls within the top ten clones.

Source: peripheral blood, taken in a trial of Ad26.COV2.S vaccine versus placebo. The source is a person aged 18-65 years who received the Ad26.COV2.S COVID-19 vaccine or a placebo.

The chain carries TRBV7-9 and TRBJ1-1; no clear D gene. The germline gives CDR1 SEHNR, CDR2 FQNEAQ (reference sequence). Trimming shortened V by 5 bases and J by 0 bases, and 4 bases separated the two germline ends. The CDR3 loop spans 12 amino acids. CDR3 in DNA: TGTGCCAGCAGCCGTTTGAACACTGAAGCTTTCTTT. Protein: CASSRLNTEAFF.

The CDR3 here is CASSRLSSGNNEQFF. The CDR3 nucleotides are TGTGCCAGCAGTCGATTGTCTAGCGGGAACAATGAGCAGTTCTTC. This rearrangement joins TRBV27 to TRBJ2-1, with 9 positions matching TRBD2. Looked up from germline, CDR1 is MNHEY and CDR2 is SMNVEV (reference sequence). The trim removed 5 bases at V and 5 bases at J, leaving 7 bases unmatched. The CDR3 consists of 15 residues.

The gene calls are TRBV11-2 and TRBJ2-5; TRBD2 matches at 14 bases. V lost 5 bases, J lost 5 bases, and 7 bases stayed unmatched. Per germline, CDR1 SGHAT and CDR2 FQNNGV. The CDR3 sequence is 16 residues long. CDR3 in amino acids: CASSLGTSGSGETQYF. In DNA form, the CDR3 reads TGTGCCAGCAGCCTTGGGACTAGCGGGAGCGGTGAGACCCAGTACTTC.

Only a few counts were recorded for this clone. The chain uses TRBV30 and TRBJ1-5; no definite D call. Germline assignment: CDR1 GTSNPN and CDR2 SVGIG (reference sequence). Between the trimmed V and J ends, which lost 2 bases and 2 bases, there was a span of 7 bases. This CDR3 is 13 amino acids long. CDR3 residues: CAWSPAGNQPQHF. The CDR3 DNA sequence: TGTGCCTGGAGTCCCGCAGGCAATCAGCCCCAGCATTTT.

This clone was observed at least ten times. This chain uses TRBV25-1 with TRBJ1-6, with D possibly matching TRBD1 (5 bases). Trimming left V 8 bases short and J 10 bases short, with 12 bases between. Germline CDR1 is MGHDK and CDR2 is SYGVNS. This CDR3 region has 12 residues. CDR3 nucleotide sequence: TGTGCCAGCCAGGGCCCTGTATCACCCCTCCACTTT. It specifies CASQGPVSPLHF. Full variable domain (missing parts from reference TRBV25-1 and TRBJ1-6): EADIYQTPRYLVIGTGKKITLECSQTMGHDKMYWYQQDPGMELHLIHYSYGVNSTEKGDLSSESTVSRIRTEHFPLTLESARPSHTSQYLCASQGPVSPLHFGNGTRLTVT.

The chain is built from TRBV18 and TRBJ2-7; 8 positions match TRBD1. With 5 bases clipped from V and 4 bases from J, the junction kept 13 bases outside the gene matches. Germline V gives CDR1 KGHSH, CDR2 LQKENI. CDR3 size: 16 residues. The CDR3 sequence is CASSAGPGQGSYEQYF. Written as DNA, the CDR3 is TGTGCCAGCTCAGCGGGGCCTGGACAGGGTTCATACGAGCAGTACTTC.

The rearrangement links TRBV5-4 to TRBJ1-5; D is possibly TRBD1 (5 bases). This CDR3 contains 16 residues. Germline CDR1 SGHNT, CDR2 YYREEE (reference sequence). V was shortened by 0 bases and J by 5 bases, with 15 bases between the two germline ends. Here the CDR3 reads CASSLGGGTEDQPQHF. The DNA for the CDR3 is TGTGCCAGCAGCTTGGGCGGAGGGACGGAAGATCAGCCCCAGCATTTT.

This chain joins TRBV5-4 and TRBJ2-1, with 7 bases lining up with TRBD2. J gave up 3 bases and V 1 base, and 10 bases lay outside the gene matches. Germline CDR1 SGHNT, CDR2 YYREEE (reference sequence). This CDR3 comprises 17 residues. CDR3 in DNA: TGTGCCAGCAGCTTGTTCGTGGGGAGCGGGAACTACAATGAGCAGTTCTTC. This gives the protein CASSLFVGSGNYNEQFF.

This chain joins TRBV6-2 or TRBV6-3 and TRBJ1-1, with D unresolved. CDR3 length equals 16 residues. Germline assignment: CDR1 MNHEY and CDR2 SVGEGT. The V and J ends lost 6 bases and 0 bases respectively, with 17 bases between them. The CDR3 bases are TGTGCCAGCAGCTCCCGGGAGTACGGCATGAACACTGAAGCTTTCTTT. It encodes CASSSREYGMNTEAFF.

This chain links TRBV12-3 or TRBV12-4 with TRBJ1-5; 8 bases fit TRBD1. The CDR3 has 13 amino acids. J was trimmed by 4 bases and V by 6 bases; bases with no gene match: 2. The CDR3, as DNA: TGTGCCAGCAGGAGGACAGGGAATCAGCCCCAGCATTTT. It translates to CASRRTGNQPQHF.